The 28 T cell receptor beta chains reported below all come from one sample, sequenced in a study of cytomegalovirus exposure and HLA in healthy donors. PCR employed 60 Vbeta and 13 Jbeta primers. The protocol was immunoSEQ multiplex PCR, while the TCRdb copy is restricted to in-frame clones and leaves out a portion. Of some 97,000 clones detected, more than 65% appear once; the ten largest clones hold about 1.1%. The sample taken for sequencing was PBMCs. The source is a woman younger than 30 in good health and CMV-seronegative.

The chain uses TRBV7-2 and TRBJ1-2, with D unclear. The CDR3 runs to 12 residues. The germline V gene encodes CDR1 SGHTA and CDR2 FQGNSA. Deletions cut 3 bases from V and 2 bases from J, with 4 bases between. CDR3 DNA sequence: TGTGCCAGCAGCTTCCGGAACTATGGCTACACCTTC. Encoded protein: CASSFRNYGYTF.

The V gene is TRBV18, the J gene TRBJ1-4, with 7 bases matching TRBD1. With 3 bases clipped from V and 4 bases from J, the junction kept 8 bases outside the gene matches. The CDR3 length is 16 residues. The germline V gene has CDR1 KGHSH and CDR2 LQKENI. CDR3 sequence (DNA): TGTGCCAGCTCACCGGGCCCCCAGGGGGATAATGAAAAACTGTTTTTT. It encodes CASSPGPQGDNEKLFF. Full variable domain (outside the CDR3, taken from reference TRBV18 and TRBJ1-4): NAGVMQNPRHLVRRRGQEARLRCSPMKGHSHVYWYRQLPEEGLKFMVYLQKENIIDESGMPKERFSAEFPKEGPSILRIQQVVRGDSAAYFCASSPGPQGDNEKLFFGSGTQLSVL.

The rearrangement joins TRBV6-5 to TRBJ1-2, with TRBD1 as a possible D gene (5 bases). V was pared by 5 bases and J by 5 bases, with 12 bases between. The CDR3 contains 13 residues. The germline V gene encodes CDR1 MNHEY and CDR2 SVGAGI. CDR3: CASSRDSPYGYTF. CDR3 nucleotides: TGTGCCAGCAGTAGAGACAGCCCGTATGGCTACACCTTC.

The genes are TRBV5-5 and TRBJ1-6; D is uncertain. The CDR3 is made up of 16 amino acids. Germline V lookup: CDR1 SGHKS, CDR2 YYEKEE (reference sequence). Trimming left V 1 base short and J 0 bases short, with 8 bases between. For the CDR3, the DNA is TGTGCCAGCAGCTTGTTTTCGAGCTCCTATAATTCACCCCTCCACTTT. Protein product: CASSLFSSSYNSPLHF.

The chain recombines TRBV27 with TRBJ2-3; 7 positions agree with TRBD2. This CDR3 has 16 residues. V lost 5 bases to trimming and J lost 0 bases; unmatched junction nucleotides: 8. The germline V gene has CDR1 MNHEY and CDR2 SMNVEV (reference sequence). The DNA of the CDR3 is TGTGCCAGCAGTCTCTCGCCTAGCGGTAGCACAGATACGCAGTATTTT. Protein: CASSLSPSGSTDTQYF.

This rearrangement joins TRBV11-3 to TRBJ1-1; D remains unclear. The CDR3 sequence is 13 residues long. The germline CDR1 and CDR2 sequences are SGHNT and YENEEA. The germline V and J ends were trimmed by 3 bases and 3 bases, with 8 bases remaining between them. The CDR3: CASSLGRYTEAFF. The CDR3 DNA reads TGTGCCAGCAGCTTGGGGAGGTACACTGAAGCTTTCTTT.

The chain combines TRBV28 with TRBJ2-5; 10 nucleotides line up with TRBD1. Germline CDR1 reads MDHEN; CDR2 reads SYDVKM. The CDR3 has 14 amino acids. The V and J ends lost 5 bases and 2 bases, in that order; junction bases with no gene match: 2. DNA of the CDR3: TGTGCCAGCAGTACGGACAGGGGGCAAGAGACCCAGTACTTC. Protein product: CASSTDRGQETQYF.

The rearrangement links TRBV13 to TRBJ2-1; D is unclear. CDR3 length equals 15 residues. V lost 1 base and J 2 bases, leaving 9 bases between the germline ends. CDR1 PRHDT and CDR2 FYEKMQ come from the germline V gene (reference sequence). This CDR3 is CASSLDGRTYNEQFF. In DNA, the CDR3 is TGTGCCAGCAGCTTAGATGGCAGAACCTACAATGAGCAGTTCTTC.

V and J are TRBV10-3 and TRBJ2-5; D gene uncertain. Germline V gene sequence: CDR1 ENHRY, CDR2 SYGVKD. Between the trimmed V and J ends, which lost 4 bases and 3 bases, there was a span of 12 bases. CDR3 length equals 14 residues. The CDR3, as DNA: TGTGCCATCAGTGGACGGAGCCCAAAAGAGACCCAGTACTTC. This codes for CAISGRSPKETQYF.

V gene TRBV4-3 combines with J gene TRBJ1-5; D possibly corresponds to TRBD1 (5 bases). With 4 bases removed from V and 3 bases from J, the gap between germline ends came to 13 bases. The CDR3 contains 15 residues. Germline lookup yields CDR1 LGHNA and CDR2 YSLEER. The CDR3, as DNA: TGCGCCAGCAGCCCGGCAACAGGTGACAATCAGCCCCAGCATTTT. It is translated as CASSPATGDNQPQHF.

The rearrangement joins TRBV15 to TRBJ2-7; TRBD1 matches 9 bases. Trimming at V came to 0 bases and at J to 5 bases, leaving 5 bases not matched to a gene. Per germline, CDR1 LNHNV and CDR2 YYDKDF (reference sequence). The CDR3 length is 15 residues. In DNA, the CDR3 is TGTGCCACCAGCAGAGATGTGGACAGGGGACACGAGCAGTACTTC. The encoded protein is CATSRDVDRGHEQYF. Complete variable domain (other parts from reference TRBV15 and TRBJ2-7): DAMVIQNPRYQVTQFGKPVTLSCSQTLNHNVMYWYQQKSSQAPKLLFHYYDKDFNNEADTPDNFQSRRPNTSFCFLDIRSPGLGDTAMYLCATSRDVDRGHEQYFGPGTRLTVT.

The chain carries TRBV9 and TRBJ1-2; no clear D gene. Germline CDR1 SGDLS, CDR2 YYNGEE. Trimming took off 0 bases at V and 8 bases at J, with 17 bases between the two ends. This CDR3 has 15 amino acids. The CDR3 DNA reads as TGTGCCAGCAGCGTAGTCTCAGCCTCCACGCGGGGCTACACCTTC. Residues: CASSVVSASTRGYTF.

The rearrangement links TRBV7-2 to TRBJ2-5; TRBD1 matches at 7 bases. J gave up 2 bases and V 0 bases, and 0 bases lay outside the gene matches. The CDR3 runs to 14 residues. In germline, CDR1 is SGHTA, CDR2 FQGNSA. The CDR3 loop reads CASSLAGQQETQYF. CDR3 sequence (DNA): TGTGCCAGCAGCTTAGCGGGACAGCAAGAGACCCAGTACTTC.

As regards this clone: At one end the junction does not follow the germline gene, possibly because of a read error. The V call is TRBV7-9, the J call TRBJ1-1; D is unclear. Germline lookup yields CDR1 SEHNR and CDR2 FQNEAQ (reference sequence). The CDR3 is made up of 14 amino acids. The CDR3 sequence: CSSSLTKSGTGAFF. CDR3 DNA: TGTTCCAGCAGCTTAACAAAGTCAGGTACTGGGGCTTTCTTT.

The gene calls are TRBV4-1 and TRBJ2-1, with 7 bases fitting TRBD1. V dropped 3 bases and J dropped 7; count of bases not matched to a gene: 12. CDR3 length equals 16 residues. Germline CDR1 and CDR2: MGHRA and YSYEKL. CDR3 sequence: CASSHHEGAPLNEQFF. Here the CDR3 DNA reads TGCGCCAGCAGCCATCACGAGGGGGCCCCTTTAAATGAGCAGTTCTTC.

The chain employs TRBV6-1 and TRBJ2-1; 10 bases are a match to TRBD2. J lost 6 bases, V lost 7 bases, and 9 bases had no gene match. Per germline, CDR1 MNHNS and CDR2 SASEGT. CDR3 length: 15 residues. CDR3: CASTSQGLASNEQFF. CDR3 DNA sequence: TGTGCCAGCACCAGCCAGGGACTAGCGTCCAATGAGCAGTTCTTC.

The chain employs TRBV6-1 and TRBJ2-7; 12 positions match TRBD1. The ends lost 3 bases at V and 5 bases at J; junction bases unmatched: 2. Germline V gene sequence: CDR1 MNHNS, CDR2 SASEGT. This CDR3 is built from 14 residues. The DNA for the CDR3 is TGTGCCAGCAGTGAGGGACAGGGGGCCGACGAGCAGTACTTC. It specifies CASSEGQGADEQYF.

The gene calls are TRBV11-2 and TRBJ2-1; possible D gene TRBD1, 6 bases. With 5 bases removed from V and 6 bases from J, the gap between germline ends came to 14 bases. The CDR3 spans 14 residues. In germline, CDR1 is SGHAT, CDR2 FQNNGV. The CDR3 sequence: CASSLGTYGNEQFF. The DNA for the CDR3 is TGTGCCAGCAGCCTAGGGACATATGGCAATGAGCAGTTCTTC.

This clone was seen once. The chain carries TRBV7-8 and TRBJ2-5; a possible D gene is TRBD2 (5 bases). The germline V and J ends were trimmed by 1 base and 5 bases, with 11 bases remaining between them. CDR1 is SGHVS and CDR2 is FQNEAQ in the germline V gene. There are 14 residues in the CDR3. The CDR3 DNA sequence: TGTGCCAGCAGCTTAGAAAGAGGGAGTGAGACCCAGTACTTC. Encoded protein: CASSLERGSETQYF. The whole variable domain, remainder taken from reference TRBV7-8 and TRBJ2-5, is GAGVSQSPRYKVAKRGQDVALRCDPISGHVSLFWYQQALGQGPEFLTYFQNEAQLDKSGLPSDRFFAERPEGSVSTLKIQRTQQEDSAVYLCASSLERGSETQYFGPGTRLLVL.

The V call is TRBV5-8, the J call TRBJ1-5; 10 bases are a match to TRBD1. J was trimmed by 3 bases and V by 5 bases; bases with no gene match: 8. The CDR3 has 16 amino acids. Germline CDR1 reads SGHTS; CDR2 reads YDEGEE. The CDR3 DNA sequence: TGTGCCAGCAGACCGGGACAGGGGTTGGACAATCAGCCCCAGCATTTT. Translation: CASRPGQGLDNQPQHF.

The chain is built from TRBV5-1 and TRBJ2-7; 7 bases line up with TRBD1. The junction had 8 bases not matched to a gene; V was cut back by 2 bases and J by 6 bases. The CDR3 runs 14 residues. From germline, CDR1 is SGHRS and CDR2 YFSETQ. This chain's CDR3 is CASSFPGTVTEQYF. The CDR3 DNA is TGCGCCAGCAGCTTCCCCGGGACAGTCACCGAGCAGTACTTC.

The V gene is TRBV27, the J gene TRBJ1-2, with D possibly matching TRBD1 (5 bases). Germline V gives CDR1 MNHEY, CDR2 SMNVEV (reference sequence). The CDR3 length is 17 residues. V was shortened by 4 bases and J by 2 bases, with 20 bases between the two germline ends. Here the CDR3 reads CASSSLRNPGQNYGYTF. The DNA of the CDR3 is TGTGCCAGCAGTTCCCTCCGAAATCCAGGGCAAAACTATGGCTACACCTTC.

The genes are TRBV28 and TRBJ2-7; weak D call: TRBD1 (5 bases). This CDR3 spans 12 amino acids. V lost 10 bases, J lost 3 bases, and 13 bases lay in between. The germline V gene encodes CDR1 MDHEN and CDR2 SYDVKM. In nucleotides, the CDR3 is TGTGCCACCCAGGCAGGGCGCTACGAGCAGTACTTC. Translation: CATQAGRYEQYF.

This clone was recorded a few times. The CDR3 loop reads CASSPGLGTEQYF. The CDR3 coding sequence is TGTGCCAGCAGCCCGGGACTAGGCACCGAGCAGTACTTC. The chain uses TRBV5-4 and TRBJ2-7; 8 bases are a match to TRBD2. The CDR3 spans 13 residues. J lost 6 bases, V lost 4 bases, and 6 bases had no gene match. CDR1 SGHNT and CDR2 YYREEE come from the germline V gene (reference sequence).

The J gene is TRBJ2-7, the V gene TRBV5-4, with 8 bases lining up with TRBD1. This CDR3 region has 13 residues. Looked up from germline, CDR1 is SGHNT and CDR2 is YYREEE (reference sequence). V gave up 9 bases and J gave up 4 bases; unmatched junction bases: 9. Here the CDR3 reads CATSGTGSYEQYF. DNA for the CDR3: TGTGCCACTTCCGGGACAGGATCGTACGAGCAGTACTTC.

As to this clone: Other DNA sequences in this specimen translate into the identical CDR3. The rearrangement links TRBV18 to TRBJ1-5; 10 bases fit TRBD1. CDR3 length: 15 amino acids. V trimming: 2 bases; J trimming: 3 bases; junction bases outside the gene matches: 1. Germline CDR1 is KGHSH and CDR2 is LQKENI. The CDR3 loop reads CASSPGTGDNQPQHF. The CDR3 DNA sequence: TGTGCCAGCTCACCAGGGACAGGGGACAATCAGCCCCAGCATTTT.

The chain employs TRBV5-5 and TRBJ1-4; tentative D call: TRBD1 (5 bases). CDR1 SGHKS and CDR2 YYEKEE come from the germline V gene (reference sequence). The CDR3 has 14 residues. Deletions cut 0 bases from V and 8 bases from J, with 11 bases between. The CDR3 sequence is CASSLVQGLEKLFF. DNA for the CDR3: TGTGCCAGCAGCTTGGTGCAGGGTTTGGAAAAACTGTTTTTT.

The V and J genes are TRBV7-9 and TRBJ2-7; TRBD2 matches 8 bases. Germline V CDR1 and CDR2: SEHNR, FQNEAQ (reference sequence). The V and J ends lost 2 bases and 2 bases, in that order; junction bases with no gene match: 8. This CDR3 spans 16 amino acids. The CDR3 loop is CASSLKTSGSPYEQYF. The CDR3 nucleotides are TGTGCCAGCAGCTTAAAGACCAGCGGGAGCCCCTACGAGCAGTACTTC.